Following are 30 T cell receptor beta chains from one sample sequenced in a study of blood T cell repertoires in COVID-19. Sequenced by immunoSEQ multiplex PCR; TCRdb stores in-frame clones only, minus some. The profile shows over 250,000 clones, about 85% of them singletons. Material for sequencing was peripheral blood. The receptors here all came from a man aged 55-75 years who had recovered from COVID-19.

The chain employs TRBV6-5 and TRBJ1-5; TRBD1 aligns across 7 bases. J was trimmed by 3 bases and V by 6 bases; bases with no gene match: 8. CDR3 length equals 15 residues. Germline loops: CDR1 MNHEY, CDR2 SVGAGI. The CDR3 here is CASSRQGMNNQPQHF. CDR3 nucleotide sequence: TGTGCCAGCAGCCGACAGGGAATGAACAATCAGCCCCAGCATTTT.

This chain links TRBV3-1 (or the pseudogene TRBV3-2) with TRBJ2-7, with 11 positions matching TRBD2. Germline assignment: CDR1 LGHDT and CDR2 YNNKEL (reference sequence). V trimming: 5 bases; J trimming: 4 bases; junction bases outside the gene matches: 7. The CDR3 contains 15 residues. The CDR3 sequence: CASSFRTSGFYEQYF. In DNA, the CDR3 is TGTGCCAGCAGCTTCCGGACTAGCGGGTTTTACGAGCAGTACTTC.

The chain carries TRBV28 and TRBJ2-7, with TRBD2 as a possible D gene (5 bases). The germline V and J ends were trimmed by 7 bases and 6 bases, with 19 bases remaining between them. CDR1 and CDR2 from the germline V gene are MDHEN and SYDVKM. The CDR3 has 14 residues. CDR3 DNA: TGTGCCAGCACCTCAGCGGAGACCCTTGGCGAGCAGTACTTC. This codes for CASTSAETLGEQYF.

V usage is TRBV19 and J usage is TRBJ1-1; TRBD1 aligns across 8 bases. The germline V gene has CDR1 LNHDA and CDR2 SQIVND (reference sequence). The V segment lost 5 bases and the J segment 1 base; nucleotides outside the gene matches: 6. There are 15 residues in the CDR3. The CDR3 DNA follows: TGTGCCAGTAGTCCGGCCGGGACAGGGAACACTGAAGCTTTCTTT. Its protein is CASSPAGTGNTEAFF.

This chain's CDR3 is CASSLLRGVDTQYF. CDR3 in DNA: TGTGCCAGCAGTTTACTTCGGGGTGTAGATACGCAGTATTTT. This chain uses TRBV27 with TRBJ2-3; D is perhaps TRBD2 (5 bases). This CDR3 spans 14 amino acids. The germline CDR1 and CDR2 sequences are MNHEY and SMNVEV (reference sequence). Trimming pared 2 bases from V and 5 bases from J, leaving 11 bases between.

As DNA, the CDR3 is TGTGCCAGCAGCCCGGACAGACGTAACTATGGCTACACCTTC. It codes for CASSPDRRNYGYTF. The chain carries TRBV7-9 and TRBJ1-2, with TRBD1 as a possible D gene (6 bases). V was cut by 5 bases and J by 1 base, with 11 bases left in between. The CDR3 is 14 amino acids. The germline V gene encodes CDR1 SEHNR and CDR2 FQNEAQ (reference sequence).

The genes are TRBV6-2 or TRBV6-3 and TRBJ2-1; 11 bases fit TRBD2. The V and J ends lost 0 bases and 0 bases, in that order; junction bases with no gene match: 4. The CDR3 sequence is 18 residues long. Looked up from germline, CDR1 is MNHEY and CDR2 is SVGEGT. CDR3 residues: CASSYSGTSGLSYNEQFF. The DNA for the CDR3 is TGTGCCAGCAGTTACTCCGGGACTAGCGGACTCTCCTACAATGAGCAGTTCTTC.

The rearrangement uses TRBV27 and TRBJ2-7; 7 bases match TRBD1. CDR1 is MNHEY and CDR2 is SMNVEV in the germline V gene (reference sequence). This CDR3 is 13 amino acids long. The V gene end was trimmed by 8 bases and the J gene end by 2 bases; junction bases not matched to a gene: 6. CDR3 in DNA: TGTGCCAGCGGATACAGGGGTCCCTACGAGCAGTACTTC. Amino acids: CASGYRGPYEQYF.

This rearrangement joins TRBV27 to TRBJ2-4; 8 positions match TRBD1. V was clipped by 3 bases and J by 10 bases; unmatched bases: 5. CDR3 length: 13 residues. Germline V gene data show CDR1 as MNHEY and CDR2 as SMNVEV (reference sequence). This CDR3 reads CASSFQQGEIQYF. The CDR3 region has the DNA TGTGCCAGCAGTTTCCAACAGGGGGAGATTCAGTACTTC.

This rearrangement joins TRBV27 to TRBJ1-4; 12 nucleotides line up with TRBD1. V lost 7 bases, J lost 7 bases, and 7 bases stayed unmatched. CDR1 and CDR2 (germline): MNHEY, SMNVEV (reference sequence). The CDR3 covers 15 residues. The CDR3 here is CASTSGQGAGEKLFF. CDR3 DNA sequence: TGTGCCAGCACATCGGGACAGGGGGCAGGTGAAAAACTGTTTTTT. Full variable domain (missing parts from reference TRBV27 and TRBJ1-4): EAQVTQNPRYLITVTGKKLTVTCSQNMNHEYMSWYRQDPGLGLRQIYYSMNVEVTDKGDVPEGYKVSRKEKRNFPLILESPSPNQTSLYFCASTSGQGAGEKLFFGSGTQLSVL.

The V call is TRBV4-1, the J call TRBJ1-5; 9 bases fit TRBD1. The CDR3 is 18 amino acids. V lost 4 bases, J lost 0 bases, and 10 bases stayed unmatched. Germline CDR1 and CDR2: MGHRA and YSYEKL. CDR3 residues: CASSLTYGTGYSNQPQHF. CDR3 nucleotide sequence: TGCGCCAGCAGCCTCACGTATGGGACAGGGTATAGCAATCAGCCCCAGCATTTT.

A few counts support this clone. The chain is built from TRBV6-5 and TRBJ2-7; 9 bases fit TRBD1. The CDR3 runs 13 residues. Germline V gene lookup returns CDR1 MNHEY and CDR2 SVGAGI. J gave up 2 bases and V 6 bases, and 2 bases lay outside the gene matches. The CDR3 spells CASRDRGPYEQYF. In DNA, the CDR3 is TGTGCCAGCAGGGACAGGGGACCCTACGAGCAGTACTTC.

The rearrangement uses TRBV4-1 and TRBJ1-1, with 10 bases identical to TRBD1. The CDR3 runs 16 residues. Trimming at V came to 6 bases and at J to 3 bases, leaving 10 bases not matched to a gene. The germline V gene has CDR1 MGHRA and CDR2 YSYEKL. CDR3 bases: TGCGCCAGCAGGCTCAGGACAGGGGGAGGGGACACTGAAGCTTTCTTT. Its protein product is CASRLRTGGGDTEAFF.

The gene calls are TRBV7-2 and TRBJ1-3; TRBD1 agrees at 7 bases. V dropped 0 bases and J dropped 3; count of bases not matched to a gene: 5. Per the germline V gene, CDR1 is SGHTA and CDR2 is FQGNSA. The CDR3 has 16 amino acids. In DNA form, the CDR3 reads TGTGCCAGCAGCTTAGCGGGGGCAGGGGGTGGAAACACCATATATTTT. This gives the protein CASSLAGAGGGNTIYF.

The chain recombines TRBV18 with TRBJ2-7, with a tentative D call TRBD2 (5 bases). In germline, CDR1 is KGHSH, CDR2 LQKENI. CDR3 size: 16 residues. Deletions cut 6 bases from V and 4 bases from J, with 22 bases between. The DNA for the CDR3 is TGTGCCAGCTCCCCTCGGCGCGGGCCCTCTGGGTACGAGCAGTACTTC. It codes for CASSPRRGPSGYEQYF. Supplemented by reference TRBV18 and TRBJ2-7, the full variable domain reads NAGVMQNPRHLVRRRGQEARLRCSPMKGHSHVYWYRQLPEEGLKFMVYLQKENIIDESGMPKERFSAEFPKEGPSILRIQQVVRGDSAAYFCASSPRRGPSGYEQYFGPGTRLTVT.

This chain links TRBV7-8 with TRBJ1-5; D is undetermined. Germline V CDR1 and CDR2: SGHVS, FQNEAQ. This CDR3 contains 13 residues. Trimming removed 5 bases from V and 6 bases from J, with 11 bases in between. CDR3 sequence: CASSRTQAQPQHF. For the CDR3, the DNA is TGTGCCAGCAGCCGTACCCAGGCTCAGCCCCAGCATTTT.

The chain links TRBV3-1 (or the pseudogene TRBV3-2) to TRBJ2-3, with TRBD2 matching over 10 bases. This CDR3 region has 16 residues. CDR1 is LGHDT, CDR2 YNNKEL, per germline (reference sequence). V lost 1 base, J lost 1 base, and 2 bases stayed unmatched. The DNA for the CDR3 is TGTGCCAGCAGCCAAGGAGCGGGGGGGCGCACAGATACGCAGTATTTT. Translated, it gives CASSQGAGGRTDTQYF.

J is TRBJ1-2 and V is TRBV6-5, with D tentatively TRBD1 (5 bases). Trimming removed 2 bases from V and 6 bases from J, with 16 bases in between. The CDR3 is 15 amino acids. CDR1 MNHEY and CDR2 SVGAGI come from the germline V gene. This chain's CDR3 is CASSYTGLSRDGYTF. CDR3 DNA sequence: TGTGCCAGCAGTTACACGGGACTATCGAGAGATGGCTACACCTTC.

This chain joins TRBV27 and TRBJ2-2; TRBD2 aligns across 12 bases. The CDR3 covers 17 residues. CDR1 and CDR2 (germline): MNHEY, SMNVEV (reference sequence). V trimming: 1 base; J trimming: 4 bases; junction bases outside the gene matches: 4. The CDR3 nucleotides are TGTGCCAGCAGTTTATTAGAACTAGCGGGGGGCACCGGGGAGCTGTTTTTT. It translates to CASSLLELAGGTGELFF.

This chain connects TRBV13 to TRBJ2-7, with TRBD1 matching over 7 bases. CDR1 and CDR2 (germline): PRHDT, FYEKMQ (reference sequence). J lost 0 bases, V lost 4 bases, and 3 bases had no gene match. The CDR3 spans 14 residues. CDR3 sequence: CASSWGTVSYEQYF. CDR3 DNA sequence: TGTGCCAGCAGCTGGGGGACAGTCTCCTACGAGCAGTACTTC. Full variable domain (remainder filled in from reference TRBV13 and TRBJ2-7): AAGVIQSPRHLIKEKRETATLKCYPIPRHDTVYWYQQGPGQDPQFLISFYEKMQSDKGSIPDRFSAQQFSDYHSELNMSSLELGDSALYFCASSWGTVSYEQYFGPGTRLTVT.

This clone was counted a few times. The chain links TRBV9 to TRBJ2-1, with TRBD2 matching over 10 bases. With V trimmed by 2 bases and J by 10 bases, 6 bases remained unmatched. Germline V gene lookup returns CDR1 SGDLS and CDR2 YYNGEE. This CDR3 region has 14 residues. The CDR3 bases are TGTGCCAGCAGCGTCAGCGGGGGGGCCGGGGAGCAGTTCTTC. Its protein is CASSVSGGAGEQFF.

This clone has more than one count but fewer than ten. This CDR3 is CASSPSGGARNEQFF. The CDR3 bases are TGTGCCAGCAGCCCTAGCGGGGGGGCCAGGAATGAGCAGTTCTTC. The rearrangement links TRBV7-9 to TRBJ2-1, with TRBD2 matching 12 bases. This CDR3 region has 15 residues. Germline lookup yields CDR1 SEHNR and CDR2 FQNEAQ (reference sequence). V gave up 5 bases and J gave up 7 bases; unmatched junction bases: 6.

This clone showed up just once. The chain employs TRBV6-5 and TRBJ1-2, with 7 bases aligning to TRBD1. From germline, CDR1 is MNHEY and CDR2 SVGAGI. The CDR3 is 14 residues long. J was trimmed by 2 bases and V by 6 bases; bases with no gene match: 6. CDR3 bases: TGTGCCAGCAGATTCGACAGGGAAAACTATGGCTACACCTTC. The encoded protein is CASRFDRENYGYTF.

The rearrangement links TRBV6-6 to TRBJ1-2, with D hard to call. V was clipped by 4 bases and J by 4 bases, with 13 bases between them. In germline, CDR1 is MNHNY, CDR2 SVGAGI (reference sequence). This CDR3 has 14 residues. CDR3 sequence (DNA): TGTGCCAGCAGTTCCACGACTTACTTCTATGGCTACACCTTC. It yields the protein CASSSTTYFYGYTF.

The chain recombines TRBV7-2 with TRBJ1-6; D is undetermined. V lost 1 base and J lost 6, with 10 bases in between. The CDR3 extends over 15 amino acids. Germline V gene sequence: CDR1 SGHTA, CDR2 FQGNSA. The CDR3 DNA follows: TGTGCCAGCAGCTTAGGCGGGCATGGTAATTCACCCCTCCACTTT. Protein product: CASSLGGHGNSPLHF.

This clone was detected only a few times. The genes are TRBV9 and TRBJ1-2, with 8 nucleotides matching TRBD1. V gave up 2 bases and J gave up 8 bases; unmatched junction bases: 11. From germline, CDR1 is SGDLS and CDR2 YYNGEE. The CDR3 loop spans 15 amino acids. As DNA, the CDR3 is TGTGCCAGCAGCGTCGGACAGGGAGCGGGTGGGGGCTACACCTTC. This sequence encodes CASSVGQGAGGGYTF.

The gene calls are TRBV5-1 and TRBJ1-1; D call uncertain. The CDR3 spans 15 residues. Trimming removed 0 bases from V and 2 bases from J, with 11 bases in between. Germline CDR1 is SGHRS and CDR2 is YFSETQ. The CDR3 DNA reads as TGCGCCAGCAGCTTGGAATTCGGGTTAAACACTGAAGCTTTCTTT. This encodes CASSLEFGLNTEAFF.

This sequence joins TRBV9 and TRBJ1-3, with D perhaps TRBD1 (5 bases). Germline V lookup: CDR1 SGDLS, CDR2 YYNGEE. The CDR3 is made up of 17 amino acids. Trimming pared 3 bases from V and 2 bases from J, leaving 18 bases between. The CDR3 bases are TGTGCCAGCAGCGAGGAACCACTTGGGGCTCCTGGAAACACCATATATTTT. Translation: CASSEEPLGAPGNTIYF.

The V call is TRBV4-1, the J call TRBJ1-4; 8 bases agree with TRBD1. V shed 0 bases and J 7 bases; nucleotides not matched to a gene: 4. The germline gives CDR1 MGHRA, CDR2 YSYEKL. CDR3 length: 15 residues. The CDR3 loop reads CASSQDKQGVEKLFF. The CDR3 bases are TGCGCCAGCAGCCAAGATAAACAGGGGGTTGAAAAACTGTTTTTT.

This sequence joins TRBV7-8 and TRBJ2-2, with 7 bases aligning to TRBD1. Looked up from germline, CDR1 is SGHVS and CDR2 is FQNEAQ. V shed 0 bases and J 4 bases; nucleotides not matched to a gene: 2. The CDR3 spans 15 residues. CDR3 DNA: TGTGCCAGCAGCTTAGCCACAGGGGTCACCGGGGAGCTGTTTTTT. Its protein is CASSLATGVTGELFF.